The rows below give T cell receptor beta chains drawn from one sample of a study of neurological immune-mediated disorders. Using its own MiXCR run on the 5' RACE reads, TCRdb lists one record per CDR3 protein. The data show 74,000 or so distinct CDR3 sequences, about 9% seen once. Sequencing was carried out using PBMCs. The receptors here all came from a man aged 50 to 60 in good health. Both conserved end residues are part of each CDR3. Fields, in order: J gene, clone size, D gene, V gene, CDR3 DNA, CDR3 protein. D genes are given only for firm matches. Size values are once, few and many counts, or a class for expanded clones, and some rows have none.

J: TRBJ2-1
size: .
D: .
V: TRBV5-1
DNA: TGCGCCAGCAGTGTGGGGACAGCAGGGAGGGGCGTGGGCTCGGCCAATGAGCAGTTCTTC
CDR3: CASSVGTAGRGVGSANEQFF

J: TRBJ2-1
size: many
D: TRBD1
V: TRBV28
DNA: TGTGCCAGCAGTAGTCTCGACAGGGTACGCCTCAATGAGCAGTTCTTC
CDR3: CASSSLDRVRLNEQFF

J: TRBJ1-3
size: .
D: .
V: TRBV12-3/TRBV12-4
DNA: TGTGCCAGCAGCCTCGATGCGAGCTCTGGAAACACCATATATTTT
CDR3: CASSLDASSGNTIYF

J: TRBJ1-4
size: many
D: .
V: TRBV5-1
DNA: TGCGCCAGCAGCCAGGAGGCGGCTCGGGAAAAACTGTTTTTT
CDR3: CASSQEAAREKLFF

J: TRBJ2-5
size: many
D: .
V: TRBV29-1
DNA: TGCAGCGTTGTGGGGGGCGAACCCGGAGAGACCCAGTACTTC
CDR3: CSVVGGEPGETQYF

J: TRBJ2-1
size: few
D: TRBD1
V: TRBV11-3
DNA: TGTGCCAGCAGCCCAGGACAGGGGGCGTACAATGAGCAGTTCTTC
CDR3: CASSPGQGAYNEQFF

J: TRBJ1-2
size: many
D: .
V: TRBV27
DNA: TGTGCCAGCAGTCCGCCGGACCGAAACTATGGCTACACCTTC
CDR3: CASSPPDRNYGYTF

J: TRBJ1-2
size: many
D: TRBD1
V: TRBV19
DNA: TGTGCCAGTAGCACGACGGACAGGGTGGGCTACACCTTC
CDR3: CASSTTDRVGYTF

J: TRBJ2-1
size: many
D: .
V: TRBV11-2
DNA: TGTGCCAGCAGCTTAGGATTTAGGAGAACTGCATACAATGAGCAGTTCTTC
CDR3: CASSLGFRRTAYNEQFF

J: TRBJ1-1
size: many
D: .
V: TRBV14
DNA: TGTGCCAGCAGCTTCGACAGGAACACTGAAGCTTTCTTT
CDR3: CASSFDRNTEAFF

J: TRBJ1-6
size: many
D: .
V: TRBV9
DNA: TGTGCCAGCAGCGACGGCAGAAATTCACCCCTCCACTTT
CDR3: CASSDGRNSPLHF

J: TRBJ2-3
size: many
D: TRBD2
V: TRBV28
DNA: TGTGCCAGCAGTCCGGGACTAGCGGGCCCCGGCACAGATACGCAGTATTTT
CDR3: CASSPGLAGPGTDTQYF

J: TRBJ2-3
size: many
D: TRBD2
V: TRBV13
DNA: TGTGCCAGCAGCTTATCTTGGCGGGGGGGCCAATATACGCAGTATTTT
CDR3: CASSLSWRGGQYTQYF

J: TRBJ1-1
size: many
D: .
V: TRBV10-3
DNA: TGTGCCACCCATTTCACAGGGTTTGACACTGAAGCTTTCTTT
CDR3: CATHFTGFDTEAFF

J: TRBJ2-1
size: many
D: .
V: TRBV7-2
DNA: TGTGCCAGCAGCTTAGTGCTGAGGACAGTCTTATACAATGAGCAGTTCTTC
CDR3: CASSLVLRTVLYNEQFF

J: TRBJ1-1
size: many
D: .
V: TRBV12-3/TRBV12-4
DNA: TGTGCCAGCAGTCTGGGCATGGGTGAAGCTTTCTTT
CDR3: CASSLGMGEAFF

J: TRBJ2-3
size: many
D: .
V: TRBV7-9
DNA: TGTGCCAGCAGCTTATCCGCCCAGAACACAGATACGCAGTATTTT
CDR3: CASSLSAQNTDTQYF

J: TRBJ2-4
size: many
D: TRBD1
V: TRBV6-8
DNA: TGTGCCAGCACCGGACAGGGCATCACCAAAAACATTCAGTACTTC
CDR3: CASTGQGITKNIQYF

J: TRBJ1-5
size: many
D: TRBD1
V: TRBV25-1
DNA: TGTGCCAGCAGTGAAGGACAGGGCGGCAATCAGCCCCAGCATTTT
CDR3: CASSEGQGGNQPQHF

J: TRBJ2-7
size: many
D: .
V: TRBV20-1
DNA: TGCAGTGCTAGGTCGGCGGGCCCCCTGTACTTC
CDR3: CSARSAGPLYF

J: TRBJ1-1
size: .
D: .
V: TRBV7-9
DNA: TGTGCCAGCAGACCAAAATACAGGTTCGGGGTGAACACTGAAGCTTTCTTT
CDR3: CASRPKYRFGVNTEAFF

J: TRBJ2-1
size: many
D: .
V: TRBV7-2
DNA: TGTGCCAGCAGCTTGGACACCTACAATGAGCAGTTCTTC
CDR3: CASSLDTYNEQFF

J: TRBJ1-5
size: many
D: .
V: TRBV9
DNA: TGTGCCAGCAGCGTATCAGGGTCAAACAATCAGCCCCAGCATTTT
CDR3: CASSVSGSNNQPQHF

J: TRBJ1-6
size: many
D: .
V: TRBV12-3/TRBV12-4
DNA: TGTGCCAGCAGTCGACAGAATTCACCCCTCCACTTT
CDR3: CASSRQNSPLHF

J: TRBJ2-1
size: many
D: .
V: TRBV18
DNA: TGTGCCAGCTCACCAGAGTACAATGAGCAGTTCTTC
CDR3: CASSPEYNEQFF

J: TRBJ1-4
size: many
D: .
V: TRBV7-9
DNA: TGTGCCAGCAGCTTCGACAGGGAAAAACTGTTTTTT
CDR3: CASSFDREKLFF

J: TRBJ2-2
size: many
D: TRBD2
V: TRBV4-1
DNA: TGCGCCAGCAGCCAAGACGGACCAAGGGGAGGGGCCGGGGAGCTGTTTTTT
CDR3: CASSQDGPRGGAGELFF

J: TRBJ1-1
size: many
D: .
V: TRBV6-5
DNA: TGTGCCAGCAGCGACCTCGGACTCCTGAACACTGAAGCTTTCTTT
CDR3: CASSDLGLLNTEAFF

J: TRBJ1-1
size: many
D: TRBD1
V: TRBV5-1
DNA: TGCGCCAGCAGCATTGGGACAGAGAACACTGAAGCTTTCTTT
CDR3: CASSIGTENTEAFF

J: TRBJ2-2
size: .
D: .
V: TRBV7-3
DNA: TGTGCCAGCAGCTCAGGGTCAATGAACACCGGGGAGCTGTTTTTT
CDR3: CASSSGSMNTGELFF

J: TRBJ2-1
size: many
D: TRBD2
V: TRBV6-4
DNA: TGTGCCAGCAGACCCCCGGGACTAGCGGGAGTAATGTTCTTC
CDR3: CASRPPGLAGVMFF

J: TRBJ1-5
size: many
D: .
V: TRBV28
DNA: TGTGCCAGCAGTTTCCGGGGGGCAGTGGGCAATCAGCCCCAGCATTTT
CDR3: CASSFRGAVGNQPQHF

J: TRBJ2-1
size: .
D: .
V: TRBV5-4
DNA: TGTGCCAGCAGCGCCGGGAGCAATGAGCAGTTCTTC
CDR3: CASSAGSNEQFF

J: TRBJ2-3
size: many
D: TRBD1
V: TRBV5-1
DNA: TGCGCCAGCAGCTTACGACAGGGGGTCGCAGATACGCAGTATTTT
CDR3: CASSLRQGVADTQYF

J: TRBJ2-3
size: many
D: .
V: TRBV29-1
DNA: TGCAGCGTTGGTGACGGGACGCAGTATTTT
CDR3: CSVGDGTQYF

J: TRBJ1-2
size: many
D: .
V: TRBV27
DNA: TGTGCCAGCAGACCGGGACCCGCTAACTATGGCTACACCTTC
CDR3: CASRPGPANYGYTF

J: TRBJ1-6
size: many
D: .
V: TRBV12-3/TRBV12-4
DNA: TGTGCCAGCAGTTTGGGGAGTAATTCACCCCTCCACTTT
CDR3: CASSLGSNSPLHF

J: TRBJ1-1
size: many
D: .
V: TRBV7-8
DNA: TGTGCCAGCCGGGGGTGGGGAACCACTGAAGCTTTCTTT
CDR3: CASRGWGTTEAFF

J: TRBJ2-5
size: many
D: .
V: TRBV9
DNA: TGTGCCAGCAGCGTTCGATCAGGGTTCCAAGAGACCCAGTACTTC
CDR3: CASSVRSGFQETQYF

J: TRBJ2-3
size: many
D: .
V: TRBV5-1
DNA: TGCGCCAGCAGCTATTCTTTCGACACCTACAACCGAGATACGCAGTATTTT
CDR3: CASSYSFDTYNRDTQYF

J: TRBJ2-2
size: many
D: .
V: TRBV14
DNA: TGTGCCAGCAGCTATAGGACCAGTTCAAGATCTGGGGAGCTGTTTTTT
CDR3: CASSYRTSSRSGELFF

J: TRBJ2-7
size: many
D: .
V: TRBV6-5
DNA: TGTGCCAGCAGTTATATACAGGCCGGGTCCTACGAGCAGTACTTC
CDR3: CASSYIQAGSYEQYF

J: TRBJ2-7
size: few
D: .
V: TRBV5-1
DNA: TGCGCCAGCAGCGCGGGACAAGGGGGGGACGAGCAGTACTTC
CDR3: CASSAGQGGDEQYF

J: TRBJ1-2
size: many
D: .
V: TRBV7-2
DNA: TGTGCCAGCAGCTTAGCACTATTCAACTATGGCTACACCTTC
CDR3: CASSLALFNYGYTF

J: TRBJ2-2
size: many
D: .
V: TRBV6-2/TRBV6-3
DNA: TGTGCCAGCAGCCCTTGGATGGGTCCCGGGGAGCTGTTTTTT
CDR3: CASSPWMGPGELFF

J: TRBJ2-7
size: .
D: .
V: TRBV19
DNA: TGTGCCACTACCTCCCGGGGAGGCGTCGGTACACACGAGCAGTACTTC
CDR3: CATTSRGGVGTHEQYF

J: TRBJ2-3
size: many
D: .
V: TRBV20-1
DNA: TGCAGTGCGCAGGGGTTCTCAGATACGCAGTATTTT
CDR3: CSAQGFSDTQYF

J: TRBJ1-2
size: many
D: .
V: TRBV29-1
DNA: TGCAGCGTTGTAATAGGAGCGGTAATTGATGGCTACACCTTC
CDR3: CSVVIGAVIDGYTF

J: TRBJ2-2
size: many
D: .
V: TRBV25-1
DNA: TGTGCCAGCAGAGCCTCAGCCACCGGGGAGCTGTTTTTT
CDR3: CASRASATGELFF

J: TRBJ2-3
size: many
D: TRBD2
V: TRBV4-3
DNA: TGCGCCAGCAGCCAATCCACTAGCGGGAGCGGTGATACGCAGTATTTT
CDR3: CASSQSTSGSGDTQYF

J: TRBJ1-2
size: many
D: TRBD1
V: TRBV6-5
DNA: TGTGCCAGCAGACGCACACAGGGGACTGCTAACTATGGCTACACCTTC
CDR3: CASRRTQGTANYGYTF

J: TRBJ2-2
size: many
D: .
V: TRBV12-3/TRBV12-4
DNA: TGTGCCAGCAGGGTACAGGGTTCTACCGGGGAGCTGTTTTTT
CDR3: CASRVQGSTGELFF

J: TRBJ1-2
size: many
D: .
V: TRBV19
DNA: TGTGCCAGTGGCCCATGGCACGGCTACACCTTC
CDR3: CASGPWHGYTF